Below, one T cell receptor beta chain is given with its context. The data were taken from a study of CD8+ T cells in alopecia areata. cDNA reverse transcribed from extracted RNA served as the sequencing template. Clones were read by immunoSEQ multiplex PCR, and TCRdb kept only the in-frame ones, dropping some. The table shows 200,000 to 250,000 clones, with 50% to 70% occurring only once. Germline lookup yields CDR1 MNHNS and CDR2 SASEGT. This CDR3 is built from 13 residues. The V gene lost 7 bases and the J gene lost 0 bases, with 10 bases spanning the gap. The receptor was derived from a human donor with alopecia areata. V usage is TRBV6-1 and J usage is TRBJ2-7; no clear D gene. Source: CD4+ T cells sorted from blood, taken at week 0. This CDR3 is CASNRHLSYEQYF. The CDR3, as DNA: TGTGCCAGCAATAGACATCTCTCCTACGAGCAGTACTTC.